A single TCR beta chain is shown here with its context. Antigen: not known. This record comes from a study of CD8+CD57+ T cells in acquired aplastic anemia. For the study at large: Mean DNA quantity obtained from sorted CD4+ and CD8+ cells was about 3.2 ug.

Both TCR beta VDJ combination and CDR3 sequence profiling were carried out. Genomic DNA was the template for this profiling. In TCRdb, the reads were re-called with MiXCR into one record per CDR3 protein. The sample has some 180,000 distinct CDR3 sequences, about 60% seen once; the top ten hold roughly 46%. Germline CDR1 and CDR2: MGHDK and SYGVNS. This CDR3 is 8 amino acids long. Between the trimmed V and J ends, which lost 9 bases and 6 bases, there was a span of 2 bases. CD8+CD57+ cell expansion had been shown by flow cytometry in patients chosen for sequencing. Severe acquired aplastic anemia was present in all patients. The study sampled blood from patients who had received no therapy. Study findings and constraints: Patients shared some 30 CD8+ CDR3 sequences with controls.

The TCR sequence derives from a human donor with aplastic anemia. The sequenced material came from sorted CD4+, CD8+, or CD8+CD57+ T cells (not recorded which) from PBMCs. V is TRBV25-1 and J is TRBJ1-2; no reliable D call. The CDR3 sequence is CARNGYTF. CDR3 DNA sequence: TGTGCCAGGAATGGCTACACCTTC.